The 5 T cell receptor beta chains given below trace back to one sample, sequenced in a study of blood T cell repertoires in COVID-19. The assay was immunoSEQ multiplex PCR, and TCRdb's table has in-frame clones only and misses some. Here the sample spans more than 110,000 clones, approximately 90% being singletons. The specimen sequenced was peripheral blood. The receptors here all came from a man aged 55 to 70 with active or convalescent COVID-19.

The rearrangement uses TRBV4-1 and TRBJ2-5; 7 nucleotides match TRBD1. Germline CDR1 is MGHRA and CDR2 is YSYEKL. Trimming cost V 1 base and J 1 base; bases outside gene matches: 9. CDR3 length: 17 amino acids. CDR3 residues: CASSQGYGTEIQETQYF. In DNA form, the CDR3 reads TGCGCCAGCAGCCAAGGATACGGGACAGAGATCCAAGAGACCCAGTACTTC.

The chain links TRBV28 to TRBJ2-1, with 9 nucleotides matching TRBD1. Germline V lookup: CDR1 MDHEN, CDR2 SYDVKM. This CDR3 spans 16 amino acids. V was clipped by 3 bases and J by 1 base; unmatched bases: 4. The DNA of the CDR3 is TGTGCCAGCAGTTTCCCGGGACAGGGTTCCTACAATGAGCAGTTCTTC. Its protein product is CASSFPGQGSYNEQFF.

The chain couples TRBV4-2 to TRBJ2-7; TRBD2 might be the D (6 bases). Germline-derived CDR1 and CDR2 are LGHNA and YNFKEQ. The CDR3 length is 15 residues. Trimming pared 5 bases from V and 6 bases from J, leaving 20 bases between. The CDR3 region has the DNA TGTGCCAGCAGCAAAACCCGGGACTTTCTTTTCGAGCAGTACTTC. Translating gives CASSKTRDFLFEQYF.

J is TRBJ1-4 and V is TRBV4-3; D ambiguous. Trimming shortened V by 3 bases and J by 8 bases, and 13 bases separated the two germline ends. Germline lookup yields CDR1 LGHNA and CDR2 YSLEER. The CDR3 has 14 amino acids. The CDR3 DNA reads as TGCGCCAGCAGCCATAGCCGATCGACCGAAAAACTGTTTTTT. It translates to CASSHSRSTEKLFF.

The rearrangement links TRBV7-7 to TRBJ2-5, with TRBD1 identical over 10 bases. This CDR3 region has 15 residues. V dropped 3 bases and J dropped 6; count of bases not matched to a gene: 7. Germline-derived CDR1 and CDR2 are SSHAT and FNYEAQ (reference sequence). CDR3 region: CASSFDRGRAKTQYF. DNA for the CDR3: TGTGCCAGCAGCTTCGACAGGGGGCGAGCGAAGACCCAGTACTTC.